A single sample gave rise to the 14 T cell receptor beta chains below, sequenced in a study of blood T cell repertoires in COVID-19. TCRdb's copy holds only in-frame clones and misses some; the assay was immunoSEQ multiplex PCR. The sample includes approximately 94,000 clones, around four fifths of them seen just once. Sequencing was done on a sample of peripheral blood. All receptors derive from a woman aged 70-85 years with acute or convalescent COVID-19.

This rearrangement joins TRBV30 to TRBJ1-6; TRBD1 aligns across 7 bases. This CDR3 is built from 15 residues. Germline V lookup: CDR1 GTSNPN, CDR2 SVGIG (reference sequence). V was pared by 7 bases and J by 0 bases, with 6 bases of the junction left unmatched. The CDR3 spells CAFNRGSSYNSPLHF. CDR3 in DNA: TGTGCCTTCAACAGGGGAAGCTCCTATAATTCACCCCTCCACTTT.

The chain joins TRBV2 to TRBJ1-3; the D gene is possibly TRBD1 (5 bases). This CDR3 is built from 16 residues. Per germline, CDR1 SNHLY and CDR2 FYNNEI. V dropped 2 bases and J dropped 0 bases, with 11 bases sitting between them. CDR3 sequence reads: CASSESRGLSGNTIYF. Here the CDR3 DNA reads TGTGCCAGCAGTGAAAGTCGGGGACTCTCTGGAAACACCATATATTTT.

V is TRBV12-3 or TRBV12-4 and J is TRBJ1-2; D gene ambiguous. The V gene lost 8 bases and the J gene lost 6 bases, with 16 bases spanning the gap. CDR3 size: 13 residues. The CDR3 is CASREEGIHGYTF. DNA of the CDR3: TGTGCCAGCCGGGAGGAGGGTATCCATGGCTACACCTTC.

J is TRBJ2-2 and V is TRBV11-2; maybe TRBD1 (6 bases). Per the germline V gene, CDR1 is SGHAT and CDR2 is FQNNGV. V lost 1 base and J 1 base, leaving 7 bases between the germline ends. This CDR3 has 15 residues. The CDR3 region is CASSLGGGNTGELFF. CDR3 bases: TGTGCCAGCAGCTTAGGAGGGGGGAACACCGGGGAGCTGTTTTTT.

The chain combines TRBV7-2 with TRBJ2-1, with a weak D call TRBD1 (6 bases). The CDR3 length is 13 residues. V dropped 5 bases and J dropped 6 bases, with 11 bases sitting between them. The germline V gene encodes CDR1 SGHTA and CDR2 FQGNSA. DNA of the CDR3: TGTGCCAGCAGCATACAGGGCACCAATGAGCAGTTCTTC. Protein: CASSIQGTNEQFF. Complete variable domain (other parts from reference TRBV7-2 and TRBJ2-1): GAGVSQSPSNKVTEKGKDVELRCDPISGHTALYWYRQSLGQGLEFLIYFQGNSAPDKSGLPSDRFSAERTGGSVSTLTIQRTQQEDSAVYLCASSIQGTNEQFFGPGTRLTVL.

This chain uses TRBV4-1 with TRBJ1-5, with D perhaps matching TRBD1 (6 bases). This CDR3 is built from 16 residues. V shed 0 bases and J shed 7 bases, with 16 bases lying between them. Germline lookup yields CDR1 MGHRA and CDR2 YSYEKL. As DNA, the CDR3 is TGCGCCAGCAGCCAAGATGGAGCGGGGGCTTGGCAGCCCCAGCATTTT. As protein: CASSQDGAGAWQPQHF.

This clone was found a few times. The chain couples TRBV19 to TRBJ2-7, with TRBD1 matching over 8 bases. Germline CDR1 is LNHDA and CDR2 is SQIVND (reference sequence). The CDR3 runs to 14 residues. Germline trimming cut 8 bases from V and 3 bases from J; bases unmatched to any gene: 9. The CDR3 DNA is TGTGCCAGTTCCTCCCAGGGGGCTTACTACGAGCAGTACTTC. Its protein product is CASSSQGAYYEQYF. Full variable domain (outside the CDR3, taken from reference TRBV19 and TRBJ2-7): DGGITQSPKYLFRKEGQNVTLSCEQNLNHDAMYWYRQDPGQGLRLIYYSQIVNDFQKGDIAEGYSVSREKKESFPLTVTSAQKNPTAFYLCASSSQGAYYEQYFGPGTRLTVT.

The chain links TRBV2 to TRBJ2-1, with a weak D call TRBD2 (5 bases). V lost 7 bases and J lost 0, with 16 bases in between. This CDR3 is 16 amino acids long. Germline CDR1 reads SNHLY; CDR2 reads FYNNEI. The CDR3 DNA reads TGTGCCAGCAATACCCTCGGTGGGAGCTCCTACAATGAGCAGTTCTTC. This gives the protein CASNTLGGSSYNEQFF.

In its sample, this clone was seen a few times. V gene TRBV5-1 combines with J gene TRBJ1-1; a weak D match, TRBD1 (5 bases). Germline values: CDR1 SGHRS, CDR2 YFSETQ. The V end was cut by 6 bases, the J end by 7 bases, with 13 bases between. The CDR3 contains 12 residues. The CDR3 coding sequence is TGCGCCAGCATAGGTCAGGGCAATGAAGCTTTCTTT. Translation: CASIGQGNEAFF.

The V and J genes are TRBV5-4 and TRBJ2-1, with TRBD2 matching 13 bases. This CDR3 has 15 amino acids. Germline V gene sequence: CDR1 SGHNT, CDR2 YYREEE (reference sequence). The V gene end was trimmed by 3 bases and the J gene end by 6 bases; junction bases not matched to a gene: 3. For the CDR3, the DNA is TGTGCCAGCAGCTACACTAGCGGGGGGGCCAATGAGCAGTTCTTC. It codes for CASSYTSGGANEQFF.

The CDR3 region has the DNA TGCGCCAGCAGCGGGTCAAACGGGGAGACCCAGTACTTC. Protein sequence: CASSGSNGETQYF. The V gene is TRBV10-1, the J gene TRBJ2-5; D gene unclear. V was shortened by 6 bases and J by 5 bases, with 13 bases between the two germline ends. The CDR3 loop spans 13 amino acids. Germline CDR1 is WNHNN and CDR2 is SYGVQD (reference sequence).

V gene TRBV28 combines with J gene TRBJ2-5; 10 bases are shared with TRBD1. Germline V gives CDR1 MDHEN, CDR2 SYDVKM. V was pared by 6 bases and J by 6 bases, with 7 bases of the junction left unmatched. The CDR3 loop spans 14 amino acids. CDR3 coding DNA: TGTGCCAGCAGAACCCGGGACAGGGGACAGACCCAGTACTTC. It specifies CASRTRDRGQTQYF.

Written as DNA, the CDR3 is TGCGCCAGCAGCCAAGATTTGCAGGATTATCAGCCCCAGCATTTT. Translated: CASSQDLQDYQPQHF. This chain connects TRBV4-1 to TRBJ1-5; no reliable D call. Germline loops: CDR1 MGHRA, CDR2 YSYEKL. Trimming took 0 bases from V and 5 from J, leaving 11 bases between them. The CDR3 is 15 amino acids.

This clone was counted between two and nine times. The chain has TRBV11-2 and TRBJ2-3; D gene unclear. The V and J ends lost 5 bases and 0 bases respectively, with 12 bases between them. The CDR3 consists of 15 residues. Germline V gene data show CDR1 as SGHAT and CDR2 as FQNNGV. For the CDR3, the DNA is TGTGCCAGCAGCCTCGGTCCTCTAAGCACAGATACGCAGTATTTT. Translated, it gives CASSLGPLSTDTQYF.